This T cell receptor (beta chain) was documented in a study of blood T cell repertoires in COVID-19. The trim removed 3 bases at V and 2 bases at J, leaving 5 bases unmatched. The CDR3 is made up of 16 amino acids. Germline values: CDR1 KGHSY, CDR2 FQNENV. The table came from immunoSEQ multiplex PCR; TCRdb's copy has only in-frame clones and leaves some out. This table has roughly 200,000 clones, approximately 84% appearing once. Sequenced: peripheral blood. The chain is built from TRBV16 and TRBJ1-3, with 9 bases matching TRBD1. The clonotype comes from a middle-aged man with active or convalescent COVID-19. CDR3 protein: CASSQTGTGTGNTIYF. As DNA, the CDR3 is TGTGCCAGCAGCCAGACTGGGACAGGGACTGGAAACACCATATATTTT.